Listed below are T cell receptor beta chains from one sample, sequenced in a study of CD8 T cells in Susac syndrome. TCRdb fed the immunoSEQ multiplex PCR reads into MiXCR, producing one record per CDR3 protein. The sample has about 200,000 distinct CDR3 sequences, more than 90% seen once. Sequences were obtained from CD4+ T cells from PBMCs. The source is a human donor with multiple sclerosis. Each CDR3 is given with its conserved first and last residue. The D gene is left open where the match is weak. Rows may omit the clone size; those that give it use once, few, many or a size class.

>-|TRBJ1-1|-|TRBV4-1
TGCGCCAGCAGCCAAATCAAACTGGGGAGGAACACTGAAGCTTTCTTT
CASSQIKLGRNTEAFF
>-|TRBJ2-2|-|TRBV18
TGTGCCAGCTCACACGACAGTGTCCAGGGCGGGGAGCTGTTTTTT
CASSHDSVQGGELFF
>-|TRBJ2-2|TRBD1|TRBV7-2
TGTGCCAGCACCCCCGTCAGGGGGAAAACCGGGGAGCTGTTTTTT
CASTPVRGKTGELFF
>once|TRBJ2-2|-|TRBV9
TGTGCCAGCAGCGTCGACGGACCGAACACCGGGGAGCTGTTTTTT
CASSVDGPNTGELFF
>-|TRBJ2-7|TRBD2|TRBV3-1
TGTGCCAGCAGCATCCGAGCGGGGAGCTCCTACGAGCAGTACTTC
CASSIRAGSSYEQYF
>few|TRBJ2-3|-|TRBV19
TGTGCCAGTAGTATTGCCGCCAGCACAGATACGCAGTATTTT
CASSIAASTDTQYF
>-|TRBJ1-1|-|TRBV12-3/TRBV12-4
TGTGCCAGCAGTTCTTACGACAGGATGAACACTGAAGCTTTCTTT
CASSSYDRMNTEAFF
>once|TRBJ2-6|-|TRBV15
TGTGCCACCAGCTCAGCGCTCCCTGGGGCCAACGTCCTGACTTTC
CATSSALPGANVLTF
>-|TRBJ2-4|-|TRBV20-1
TGCAGTGCTAGAACAGACAGACTTGACATTCAGTACTTC
CSARTDRLDIQYF
>once|TRBJ1-6|-|TRBV9
TGTGCCAGCAGCGAATCAGGGCTCAATTCACCCCTCCACTTT
CASSESGLNSPLHF